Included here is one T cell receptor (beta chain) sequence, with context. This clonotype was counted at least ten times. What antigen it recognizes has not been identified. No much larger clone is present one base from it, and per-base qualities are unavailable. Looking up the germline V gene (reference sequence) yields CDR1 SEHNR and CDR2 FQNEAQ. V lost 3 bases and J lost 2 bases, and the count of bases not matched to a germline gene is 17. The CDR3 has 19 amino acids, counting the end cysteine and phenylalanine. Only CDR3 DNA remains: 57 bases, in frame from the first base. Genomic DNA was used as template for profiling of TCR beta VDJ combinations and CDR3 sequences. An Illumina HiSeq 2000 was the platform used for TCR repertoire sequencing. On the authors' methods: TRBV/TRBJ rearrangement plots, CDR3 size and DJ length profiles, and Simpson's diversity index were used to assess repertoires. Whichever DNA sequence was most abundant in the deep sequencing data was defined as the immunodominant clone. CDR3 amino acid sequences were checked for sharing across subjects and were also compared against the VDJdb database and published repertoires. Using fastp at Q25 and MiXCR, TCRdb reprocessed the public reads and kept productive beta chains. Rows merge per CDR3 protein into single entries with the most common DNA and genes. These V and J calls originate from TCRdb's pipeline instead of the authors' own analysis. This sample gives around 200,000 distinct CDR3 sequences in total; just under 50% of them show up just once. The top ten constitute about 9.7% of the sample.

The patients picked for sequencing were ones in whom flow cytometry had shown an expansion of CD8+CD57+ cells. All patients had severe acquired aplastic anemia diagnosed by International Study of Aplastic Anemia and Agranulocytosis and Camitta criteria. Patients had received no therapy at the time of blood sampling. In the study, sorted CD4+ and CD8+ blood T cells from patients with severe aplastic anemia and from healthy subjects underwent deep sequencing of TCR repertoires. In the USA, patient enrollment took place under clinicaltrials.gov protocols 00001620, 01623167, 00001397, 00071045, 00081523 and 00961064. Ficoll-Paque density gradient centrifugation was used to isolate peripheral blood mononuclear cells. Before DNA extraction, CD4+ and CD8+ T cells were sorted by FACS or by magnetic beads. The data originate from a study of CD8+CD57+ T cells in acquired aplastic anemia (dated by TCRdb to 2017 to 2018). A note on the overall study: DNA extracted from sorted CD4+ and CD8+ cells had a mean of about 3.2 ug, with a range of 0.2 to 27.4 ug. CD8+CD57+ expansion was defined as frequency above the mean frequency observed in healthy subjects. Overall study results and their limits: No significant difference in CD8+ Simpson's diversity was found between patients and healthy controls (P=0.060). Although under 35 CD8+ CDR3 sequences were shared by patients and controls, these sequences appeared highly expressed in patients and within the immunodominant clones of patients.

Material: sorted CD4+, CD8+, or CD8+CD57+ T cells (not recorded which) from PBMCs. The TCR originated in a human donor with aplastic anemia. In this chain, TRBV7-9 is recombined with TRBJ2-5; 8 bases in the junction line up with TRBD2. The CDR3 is CASSLGLGGIGTSQETQYF. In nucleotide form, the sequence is TGTGCCAGCAGCTTGGGGTTAGGGGGTATCGGGACTAGTCAAGAGACCCAGTACTTC.